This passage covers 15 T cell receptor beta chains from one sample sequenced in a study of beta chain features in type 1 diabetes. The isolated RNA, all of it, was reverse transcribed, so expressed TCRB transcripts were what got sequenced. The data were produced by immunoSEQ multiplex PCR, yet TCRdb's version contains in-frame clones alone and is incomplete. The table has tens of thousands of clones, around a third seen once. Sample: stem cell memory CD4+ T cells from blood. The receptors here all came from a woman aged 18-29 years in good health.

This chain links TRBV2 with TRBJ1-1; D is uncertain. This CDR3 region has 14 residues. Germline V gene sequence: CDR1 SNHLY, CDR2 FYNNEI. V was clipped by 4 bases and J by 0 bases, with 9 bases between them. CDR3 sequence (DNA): TGTGCCAGCAGTGGGGAGGGCATGAACACTGAAGCTTTCTTT. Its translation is CASSGEGMNTEAFF.

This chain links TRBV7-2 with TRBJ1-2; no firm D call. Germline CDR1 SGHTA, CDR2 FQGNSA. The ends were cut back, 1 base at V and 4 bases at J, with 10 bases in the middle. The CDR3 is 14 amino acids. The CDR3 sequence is CASSLDLGVYGYTF. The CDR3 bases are TGTGCCAGCAGCTTAGATCTGGGAGTCTATGGCTACACCTTC.

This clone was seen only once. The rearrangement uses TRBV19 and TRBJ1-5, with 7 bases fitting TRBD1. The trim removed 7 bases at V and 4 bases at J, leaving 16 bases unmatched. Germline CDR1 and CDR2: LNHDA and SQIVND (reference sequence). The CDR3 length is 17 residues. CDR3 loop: CASTHTPQGGGNQPQHF. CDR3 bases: TGTGCCAGTACCCATACCCCCCAAGGGGGCGGGAATCAGCCCCAGCATTTT.

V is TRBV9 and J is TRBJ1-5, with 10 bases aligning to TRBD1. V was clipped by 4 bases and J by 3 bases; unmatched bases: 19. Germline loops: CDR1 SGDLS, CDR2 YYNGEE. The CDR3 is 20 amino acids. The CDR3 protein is CASSPHWGRDRGPLNQPQHF. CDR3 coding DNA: TGTGCCAGCAGCCCTCATTGGGGGCGGGACAGGGGCCCCCTCAATCAGCCCCAGCATTTT. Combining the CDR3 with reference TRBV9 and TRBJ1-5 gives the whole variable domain DSGVTQTPKHLITATGQRVTLRCSPRSGDLSVYWYQQSLDQGLQFLIQYYNGEERAKGNILERFSAQQFPDLHSELNLSSLELGDSALYFCASSPHWGRDRGPLNQPQHFGDGTRLSIL.

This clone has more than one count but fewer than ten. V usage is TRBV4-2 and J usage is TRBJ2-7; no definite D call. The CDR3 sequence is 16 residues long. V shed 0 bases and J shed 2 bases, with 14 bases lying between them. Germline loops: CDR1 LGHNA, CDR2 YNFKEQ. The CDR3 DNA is TGTGCCAGCAGCCAAGATCTGGCGCGGCAAACCTACGAGCAGTACTTC. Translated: CASSQDLARQTYEQYF.

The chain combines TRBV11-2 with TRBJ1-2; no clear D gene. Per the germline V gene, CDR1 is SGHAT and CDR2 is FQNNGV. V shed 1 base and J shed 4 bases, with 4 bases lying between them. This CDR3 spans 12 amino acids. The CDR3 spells CASSLGAYGYTF. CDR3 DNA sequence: TGTGCCAGCAGCTTAGGGGCCTATGGCTACACCTTC.

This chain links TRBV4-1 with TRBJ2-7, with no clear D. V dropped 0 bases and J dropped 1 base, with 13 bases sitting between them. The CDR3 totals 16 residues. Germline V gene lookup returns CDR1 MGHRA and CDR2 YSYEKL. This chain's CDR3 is CASSQDYTVTSYEQYF. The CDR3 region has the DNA TGCGCCAGCAGCCAAGATTACACGGTGACTTCCTACGAGCAGTACTTC.

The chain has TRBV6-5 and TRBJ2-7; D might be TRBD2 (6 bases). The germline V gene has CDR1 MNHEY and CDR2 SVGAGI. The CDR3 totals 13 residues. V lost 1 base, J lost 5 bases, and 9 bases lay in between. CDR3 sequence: CASSYFSGDEQYF. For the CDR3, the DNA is TGTGCCAGCAGTTACTTCTCGGGAGACGAGCAGTACTTC.

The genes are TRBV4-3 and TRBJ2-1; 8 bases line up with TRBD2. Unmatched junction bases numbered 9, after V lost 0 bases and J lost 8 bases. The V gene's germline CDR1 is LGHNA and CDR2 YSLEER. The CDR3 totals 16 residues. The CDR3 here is CASSQDSAGGSDEQFF. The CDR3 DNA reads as TGCGCCAGCAGCCAAGATTCGGCGGGGGGATCCGATGAGCAGTTCTTC.

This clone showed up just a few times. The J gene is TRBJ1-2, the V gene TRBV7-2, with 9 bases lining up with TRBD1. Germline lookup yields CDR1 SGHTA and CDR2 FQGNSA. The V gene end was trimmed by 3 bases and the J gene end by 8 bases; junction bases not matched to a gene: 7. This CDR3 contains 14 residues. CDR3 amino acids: CASSFAQGAAGYTF. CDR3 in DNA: TGTGCCAGCAGCTTTGCACAGGGGGCGGCGGGCTACACCTTC.

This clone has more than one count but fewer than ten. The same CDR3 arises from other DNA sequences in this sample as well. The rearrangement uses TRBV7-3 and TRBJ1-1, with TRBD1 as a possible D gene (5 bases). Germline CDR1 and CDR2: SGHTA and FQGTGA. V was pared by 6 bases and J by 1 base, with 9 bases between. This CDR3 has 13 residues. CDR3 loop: CASSPQGNTEAFF. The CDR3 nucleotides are TGTGCCAGCAGTCCTCAGGGGAACACTGAAGCTTTCTTT.

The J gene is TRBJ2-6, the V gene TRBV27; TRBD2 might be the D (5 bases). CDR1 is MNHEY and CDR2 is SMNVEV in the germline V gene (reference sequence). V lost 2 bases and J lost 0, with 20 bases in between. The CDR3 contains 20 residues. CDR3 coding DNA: TGTGCCAGCAGTTTAAAGGAGGAACCCCCGTTTCTCTCTGGGGCCAACGTCCTGACTTTC. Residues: CASSLKEEPPFLSGANVLTF.

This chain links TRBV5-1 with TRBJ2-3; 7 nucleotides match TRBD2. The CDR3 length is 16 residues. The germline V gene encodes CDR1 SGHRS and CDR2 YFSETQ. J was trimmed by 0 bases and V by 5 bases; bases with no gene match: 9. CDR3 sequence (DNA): TGCGCCAGCAGATTCCGTGGGGGGGGGAGCACAGATACGCAGTATTTT. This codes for CASRFRGGGSTDTQYF. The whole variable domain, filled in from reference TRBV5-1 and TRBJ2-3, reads KAGVTQTPRYLIKTRGQQVTLSCSPISGHRSVSWYQQTPGQGLQFLFEYFSETQRNKGNFPGRFSGRQFSNSRSEMNVSTLELGDSALYLCASRFRGGGSTDTQYFGPGTRLTVL.

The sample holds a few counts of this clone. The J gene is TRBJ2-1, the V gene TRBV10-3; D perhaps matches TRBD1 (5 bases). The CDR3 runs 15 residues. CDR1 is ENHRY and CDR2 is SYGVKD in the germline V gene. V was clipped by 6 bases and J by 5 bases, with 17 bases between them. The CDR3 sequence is CAISLPTEGHNEQFF. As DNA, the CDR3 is TGTGCCATCAGCCTACCGACAGAAGGTCACAATGAGCAGTTCTTC.

The CDR3 region has the DNA TGTGCCAGCAGGACAGGGTGGGTCCAGCCCCAGCATTTT. Residues: CASRTGWVQPQHF. The chain links TRBV6-1 to TRBJ1-5; 7 nucleotides match TRBD1. In germline, CDR1 is MNHNS, CDR2 SASEGT. This CDR3 is 13 amino acids long. After removal of 6 bases from V and 7 bases from J, the junction contained 6 bases not matched to a gene.